This T cell receptor (beta chain) came from a study of Ad26.COV2.S vaccination and SARS-CoV-2 variants (dated by TCRdb to about 2021). As for the study more broadly: Vaccine-arm donors came from COV1001, a multicentre, randomized, double-blind, placebo-controlled phase I-IIa trial of Ad26.COV2.S in healthy adults. Dosing of Ad26.COV2.S was intramuscular, at either 5x10^10 or 1x10^11 viral particles, delivered as one shot or as two shots spaced 56 days apart. TCRbeta repertoire sequencing was used to assess the specificity and breadth of SARS-CoV-2-reactive T cell receptors after Ad26.COV2.S vaccination. A total of around 32 samples were included in the TCR-sequenced set, comprising around 20 Ad26.COV2.S vaccine recipients, 5 placebo recipients and 8 SARS-CoV-2 convalescent individuals. Participants in the trial were split at random into five groups of five each, receiving low-dose or high-dose Ad26.COV2.S once or twice, or else placebo on both occasions. Blinding of investigators to trial group allocation was maintained during experiments and outcome assessment.

Results and caveats for the whole study, not just this receptor: The study was not powered for comparison of responses between vaccine doses or regimens. After vaccination, substantial breadth of spike-specific CD8+ and CD4+ T cell responses was reported. Non-spike TCR breadth was comparable between vaccine and placebo recipients, consistent with the vaccine containing only spike. It was noted by the authors that total T cell responses may have been underestimated by the TCR breadth and depth analyses. Higher spike-specific TCR breadth was observed in Ad26.COV2.S recipients than in placebo recipients (P = 0.0014).

The immunoSEQ Assay was used to sequence TCRbeta CDR3 regions. After extraction, genomic DNA underwent amplification by bias-controlled multiplex PCR, followed by high-throughput sequencing. The original pipeline was this. Collapsing and filtering of sequences were performed to quantify the absolute abundance of each unique TCRbeta CDR3 region. Usable DNA was measured by amplifying reference genes present in all nucleated cells, and TCRbeta template counts were normalized to that usable DNA to estimate T cell fraction. Repertoire TCRs were annotated as SARS-CoV-2-specific when V gene, CDR3 amino acid sequence and J gene were exactly matched to a known reactive TCR set. The reference SARS-CoV-2 TCR set was derived from MIRA and filtered for enrichment in COVID-19-positive ImmuneCODE repertoires, a step that removed public or cross-reactive TCRs. Drawing on the MIRA antigens, annotated TCRs were analysed further at the level of specific ORF or position within ORF. Depth was the summed frequency of annotated unique rearrangements, while breadth was defined as annotated unique rearrangements over total unique productive rearrangements. Group comparisons of TCR breadth used two-sided Wilcoxon rank-sum tests. In TCRdb, the immuneACCESS table is reduced to in-frame sequences with V and J assigned. These tables do not hold every clone; where another copy was compared, an unresolved V gene accounts for under half, and the others remain unexplained. V and J calls and clone size come straight from that table; D and trimming were deduced from the DNA. The sample table lists more than 300,000 clones, 80% to 90% of them with a count of one. The ten largest clones represent approximately 11% of the sample.

The treatment or condition label, as the study defines it: some 20 received Ad26.COV2.S at low or high dose, single or two shots; about 5 received placebo; per-sample allocation not given. Repertoires of vaccine and placebo recipients were sequenced from samples collected on day 63 after the first injection. Cohort 1b enrolled some 25 adults aged 18-55 years at a single site in Boston, USA, between 29 July and 7 August 2020. Ad26.COV2.S was a replication-incompetent adenovirus type 26 vector that expressed a prefusion-stabilized SARS-CoV-2 spike protein derived from the original Wuhan strain. Worth noting for this clone: The specificity of this receptor is unknown. The record has no base qualities; no much larger clone is one base away.

Based on the germline V gene, the CDR1 and CDR2 sequences are MDHEN and SYDVKM. The CDR3 measures 17 amino acids from cysteine to phenylalanine. This entry keeps only the CDR3 DNA: 51 bases, framed from base 1. The junction carries 18 bases between V and J, which are trimmed by 7 bases and 0 bases respectively. This TCR was sampled from a person aged 18-65 years who received the Ad26.COV2.S COVID-19 vaccine or a placebo. The chain uses TRBV28 and TRBJ2-2, and perhaps TRBD2 as D gene, on 5 matching bases. The material sequenced was peripheral blood, taken in a trial of Ad26.COV2.S vaccine versus placebo. The base sequence is TGTGCCAGCATCCCTATGTCGGGGTACTCGAACACCGGGGAGCTGTTTTTT. Its coded protein is CASIPMSGYSNTGELFF.